Following are 22 T cell receptor beta chains from one sample sequenced in a study of shared clonotypes between healthy human individuals. TCRdb keeps only in-frame clones here, not all; method: immunoSEQ multiplex PCR. Seen here are 2,500,000 or so clones, 93% observed once, and the top ten hold 0.36%. The sequenced sample was naive CD4+ T cells from PBMCs. Subset described: CD45RA+ positively selected. These receptors were taken from a man aged 18 to 30 in good health. Some clones in this sample may be carry-over from other donors' samples.

The chain is built from TRBV5-1 and TRBJ1-1, with a weak D call TRBD1 (5 bases). CDR3 length: 14 residues. Between the trimmed V and J ends, which lost 2 bases and 3 bases, there was a span of 11 bases. CDR1 is SGHRS, CDR2 YFSETQ, per germline. This chain's CDR3 is CASSFAGMDTEAFF. CDR3 sequence (DNA): TGCGCCAGCAGCTTTGCAGGGATGGACACTGAAGCTTTCTTT.

The J gene is TRBJ2-3, the V gene TRBV6-6, with unresolved D. Germline V gene lookup returns CDR1 MNHNY and CDR2 SVGAGI (reference sequence). The CDR3 totals 15 residues. V lost 2 bases and J lost 4, with 13 bases in between. CDR3 nucleotides: TGTGCCAGCAGTTACCCGGAACTGGGTTCAGATACGCAGTATTTT. Residues: CASSYPELGSDTQYF.

A word on this clone: The sample carries other DNA sequences with the same CDR3. V gene TRBV20-1 combines with J gene TRBJ2-1; 7 nucleotides line up with TRBD1. J lost 6 bases, V lost 5 bases, and 1 base had no gene match. This CDR3 region has 11 residues. The germline V gene has CDR1 DFQATT and CDR2 SNEGSKA (reference sequence). CDR3 region: CSAAGGNEQFF. The CDR3 DNA reads as TGCAGTGCTGCAGGGGGCAATGAGCAGTTCTTC.

This chain links TRBV5-1 with TRBJ1-2, with D tentatively TRBD1 (6 bases). The germline V and J ends were trimmed by 1 base and 4 bases, with 11 bases remaining between them. The germline gives CDR1 SGHRS, CDR2 YFSETQ. The CDR3 runs 14 residues. The CDR3 sequence: CASSLTGAGYGYTF. DNA for the CDR3: TGCGCCAGCAGCTTGACGGGGGCTGGCTATGGCTACACCTTC. Looking up the rest from reference TRBV5-1 and TRBJ1-2 gives the full variable domain: KAGVTQTPRYLIKTRGQQVTLSCSPISGHRSVSWYQQTPGQGLQFLFEYFSETQRNKGNFPGRFSGRQFSNSRSEMNVSTLELGDSALYLCASSLTGAGYGYTFGSGTRLTVV.

The table lists this clone with a count of one. The sample contains more than one DNA sequence encoding this CDR3. This chain connects TRBV7-9 to TRBJ2-3, with D hard to call. Germline assignment: CDR1 SEHNR and CDR2 FQNEAQ (reference sequence). The V end lost 0 bases, the J end lost 2 bases, and 3 bases lay between the germline ends. This CDR3 is 13 amino acids long. For the CDR3, the DNA is TGTGCCAGCAGCTTAGCAAACACAGATACGCAGTATTTT. Its translation is CASSLANTDTQYF.

This clone was observed once. The chain carries TRBV28 and TRBJ1-5; D gene ambiguous. This CDR3 is 13 amino acids long. V lost 6 bases to trimming and J lost 5 bases, with 11 bases between them. CDR1 and CDR2 from the germline V gene are MDHEN and SYDVKM. The CDR3 reads CASRLNLHQPQHF. CDR3 coding DNA: TGTGCCAGCAGGCTCAACCTTCATCAGCCCCAGCATTTT.

This rearrangement joins TRBV5-1 to TRBJ1-3; 9 bases align to TRBD1. The ends lost 0 bases at V and 0 bases at J; junction bases unmatched: 7. The CDR3 extends over 18 amino acids. Germline V gene sequence: CDR1 SGHRS, CDR2 YFSETQ. Written as DNA, the CDR3 is TGCGCCAGCAGCTTGGGGACAGGGGTCTTGCTCTCTGGAAACACCATATATTTT. Its protein product is CASSLGTGVLLSGNTIYF.

To note about this clone: This sample includes further DNA sequences coding for the same CDR3. V gene TRBV6-1 combines with J gene TRBJ1-5, with TRBD1 matching 7 bases. V was clipped by 8 bases and J by 4 bases; unmatched bases: 5. Looked up from germline, CDR1 is MNHNS and CDR2 is SASEGT. CDR3 length: 13 residues. This chain's CDR3 is CASSGQSNQPQHF. The CDR3 region has the DNA TGTGCCAGCTCGGGACAGAGTAATCAGCCCCAGCATTTT.

The V call is TRBV28, the J call TRBJ2-1, with TRBD2 matching 7 bases. Germline V gene data show CDR1 as MDHEN and CDR2 as SYDVKM. The CDR3 consists of 16 residues. The V segment lost 2 bases and the J segment 4 bases; nucleotides outside the gene matches: 8. The CDR3: CASSLTSVRVYNEQFF. CDR3 bases: TGTGCCAGCAGTTTAACTAGCGTTCGAGTGTACAATGAGCAGTTCTTC. Filled out from reference TRBV28 and TRBJ2-1, the complete variable domain reads DVKVTQSSRYLVKRTGEKVFLECVQDMDHENMFWYRQDPGLGLRLIYFSYDVKMKEKGDIPEGYSVSREKKERFSLILESASTNQTSMYLCASSLTSVRVYNEQFFGPGTRLTVL.

The J gene is TRBJ2-3, the V gene TRBV5-1; the match to TRBD1 covers 9 bases. V trimming: 4 bases; J trimming: 6 bases; junction bases outside the gene matches: 6. CDR1 is SGHRS and CDR2 is YFSETQ in the germline V gene. The CDR3 runs 14 residues. Written as DNA, the CDR3 is TGCGCCAGCAGCCGGGGACAGGGTTCGGATACGCAGTATTTT. This sequence encodes CASSRGQGSDTQYF.

The chain recombines TRBV29-1 with TRBJ2-7; no clear D. V was shortened by 4 bases and J by 9 bases, with 16 bases between the two germline ends. Germline-derived CDR1 and CDR2 are SQVTM and ANQGSEA. This CDR3 comprises 12 residues. This CDR3 reads CSVGTSSNAQYF. DNA of the CDR3: TGCAGCGTTGGGACCTCCTCCAACGCGCAGTACTTC.

The chain employs TRBV5-1 and TRBJ2-5, with a weak D call TRBD1 (6 bases). Trimming took 4 bases from V and 2 from J, leaving 12 bases between them. This CDR3 region has 14 residues. Germline-derived CDR1 and CDR2 are SGHRS and YFSETQ. CDR3 sequence: CASSTWQGQETQYF. CDR3 DNA sequence: TGCGCCAGCAGCACTTGGCAGGGGCAAGAGACCCAGTACTTC. Looking up the rest from reference TRBV5-1 and TRBJ2-5 gives the full variable domain: KAGVTQTPRYLIKTRGQQVTLSCSPISGHRSVSWYQQTPGQGLQFLFEYFSETQRNKGNFPGRFSGRQFSNSRSEMNVSTLELGDSALYLCASSTWQGQETQYFGPGTRLLVL.

The chain couples TRBV19 to TRBJ1-2, with D tentatively TRBD1 (6 bases). V was trimmed by 10 bases and J by 1 base, leaving 19 bases between them. Germline V gene data show CDR1 as LNHDA and CDR2 as SQIVND (reference sequence). The CDR3 consists of 15 residues. The CDR3 spells CATRDTISFNYGYTF. CDR3 DNA: TGTGCCACGCGGGACACGATATCTTTTAACTATGGCTACACCTTC. Filled out from reference TRBV19 and TRBJ1-2, the complete variable domain reads DGGITQSPKYLFRKEGQNVTLSCEQNLNHDAMYWYRQDPGQGLRLIYYSQIVNDFQKGDIAEGYSVSREKKESFPLTVTSAQKNPTAFYLCATRDTISFNYGYTFGSGTRLTVV.

CDR3 sequence reads: CASSTGQGSDNEQFF. CDR3 coding DNA: TGTGCCAGCAGCACAGGACAGGGAAGTGACAATGAGCAGTTCTTC. The chain links TRBV9 to TRBJ2-1; 8 bases map to TRBD1. The V segment lost 4 bases and the J segment 5 bases; nucleotides outside the gene matches: 8. CDR3 length: 15 residues. Germline CDR1 reads SGDLS; CDR2 reads YYNGEE.

The genes are TRBV15 and TRBJ2-2; no definite D call. V lost 4 bases and J 1 base, leaving 13 bases between the germline ends. The CDR3 runs to 16 residues. Germline V lookup: CDR1 LNHNV, CDR2 YYDKDF (reference sequence). The CDR3 reads CATSTTPPRNTGELFF. CDR3 in DNA: TGTGCCACCAGCACCACGCCGCCAAGGAACACCGGGGAGCTGTTTTTT.

The gene calls are TRBV6-1 and TRBJ1-5; D is unresolved. Trimming cost V 0 bases and J 4 bases, with 10 bases left between them. Per the germline V gene, CDR1 is MNHNS and CDR2 is SASEGT. The CDR3 covers 15 residues. The DNA of the CDR3 is TGTGCCAGCAGTGAAGCACGGGGAGGAAATCAGCCCCAGCATTTT. Encoded protein: CASSEARGGNQPQHF.

The chain employs TRBV7-9 and TRBJ1-5, with no clear D. CDR1 is SEHNR and CDR2 is FQNEAQ in the germline V gene (reference sequence). The CDR3 extends over 17 amino acids. V lost 0 bases to trimming and J lost 1 base, with 13 bases between them. This chain's CDR3 is CASSLAGGQGSNQPQHF. For the CDR3, the DNA is TGTGCCAGCAGCTTAGCGGGCGGCCAAGGGAGCAATCAGCCCCAGCATTTT.

This clone was observed a few times. The sample holds other DNA sequences that translate to the same CDR3. The chain combines TRBV5-1 with TRBJ2-1; TRBD2 matches 11 bases. CDR1 and CDR2 (germline): SGHRS, YFSETQ. The J segment lost 4 bases and the V segment lost 3 bases, leaving 3 bases of the junction unmatched. The CDR3 spans 15 residues. CDR3 residues: CASSSGLADYNEQFF. As DNA, the CDR3 is TGCGCCAGCAGCTCGGGACTAGCGGATTACAATGAGCAGTTCTTC.

The gene calls are TRBV11-2 and TRBJ1-1; D possibly corresponds to TRBD1 (6 bases). CDR1 is SGHAT and CDR2 is FQNNGV in the germline V gene. Trimming left V 4 bases short and J 1 base short, with 19 bases between. This CDR3 is built from 17 residues. Here the CDR3 DNA reads TGTGCCAGCAGCTGGGTTCGAGGGGGACCTACGAACACTGAAGCTTTCTTT. As protein: CASSWVRGGPTNTEAFF.

This clone has a handful of counts. The chain is built from TRBV18 and TRBJ1-4; D is undetermined. Germline V CDR1 and CDR2: KGHSH, LQKENI. The length of the CDR3 is 15 residues. Trimming stripped 0 bases from V and 0 bases from J, with 5 bases between. The CDR3 sequence is CASSPPRATNEKLFF. CDR3 DNA: TGTGCCAGCTCACCACCTAGGGCAACTAATGAAAAACTGTTTTTT. The variable domain in full, completed from reference TRBV18 and TRBJ1-4, reads NAGVMQNPRHLVRRRGQEARLRCSPMKGHSHVYWYRQLPEEGLKFMVYLQKENIIDESGMPKERFSAEFPKEGPSILRIQQVVRGDSAAYFCASSPPRATNEKLFFGSGTQLSVL.

The V gene is TRBV2, the J gene TRBJ2-1; D is possibly TRBD2 (6 bases). Per germline, CDR1 SNHLY and CDR2 FYNNEI. V lost 8 bases and J lost 2, with 13 bases in between. CDR3 length: 14 amino acids. The CDR3 loop is CASAREATYNEQFF. In nucleotides, the CDR3 is TGTGCCAGCGCGAGGGAGGCCACCTACAATGAGCAGTTCTTC.

The chain is built from TRBV11-2 and TRBJ2-5; D remains unclear. The V and J ends lost 2 bases and 7 bases respectively, with 14 bases between them. The length of the CDR3 is 14 residues. Germline-derived CDR1 and CDR2 are SGHAT and FQNNGV. CDR3 protein: CASSLYGEARTQYF. CDR3 DNA: TGTGCCAGCAGCTTATATGGCGAGGCGCGGACCCAGTACTTC.